The 30 T cell receptor beta chains below were found in one sample sequenced in a study of T cell responses to AZD1222 COVID-19 vaccine. Assay used: immunoSEQ multiplex PCR; TCRdb lists only in-frame clones, some missing. The sample contains about 110,000 clones, around 85% of which appear only once. The sample consisted of peripheral blood, taken on day 0 of AZD1222 vaccination. The receptors originated from an adult in good health.

The V and J genes are TRBV6-1 and TRBJ2-7; D not resolved. Germline loops: CDR1 MNHNS, CDR2 SASEGT. The V end was cut by 2 bases, the J end by 2 bases, with 10 bases between. The CDR3 covers 14 residues. The CDR3, as DNA: TGTGCCAGCAGTGAAACCCGCGAGACCTACGAGCAGTACTTC. This encodes CASSETRETYEQYF.

The J gene is TRBJ2-2, the V gene TRBV7-2, with 8 bases identical to TRBD1. Trimming at V came to 3 bases and at J to 4 bases, leaving 16 bases not matched to a gene. Germline-derived CDR1 and CDR2 are SGHTA and FQGNSA. This CDR3 spans 19 amino acids. CDR3 bases: TGTGCCAGCAGCTTGAATAGTTGGTTAGGGACAGGAGGCACCGGGGAGCTGTTTTTT. Amino acids: CASSLNSWLGTGGTGELFF.

The genes are TRBV19 and TRBJ1-2; D remains ambiguous. Germline V gene data show CDR1 as LNHDA and CDR2 as SQIVND (reference sequence). This CDR3 is 14 amino acids long. V shed 4 bases and J shed 3 bases, with 12 bases lying between them. CDR3 region: CASSRGGGDYGYTF. DNA for the CDR3: TGTGCCAGTAGTAGGGGTGGAGGAGACTATGGCTACACCTTC.

The genes are TRBV7-9 and TRBJ2-7, with D perhaps matching TRBD2 (6 bases). Germline V gives CDR1 SEHNR, CDR2 FQNEAQ (reference sequence). This CDR3 comprises 14 residues. V lost 5 bases and J lost 4, with 15 bases in between. This chain's CDR3 is CASSPRGKVYEQYF. The CDR3 DNA reads as TGTGCCAGCAGCCCGCGGGGTAAGGTTTACGAGCAGTACTTC.

The chain recombines TRBV6-5 with TRBJ2-1, with 14 bases matching TRBD2. The V segment lost 6 bases and the J segment 8 bases; nucleotides outside the gene matches: 6. Germline V gives CDR1 MNHEY, CDR2 SVGAGI. The CDR3 covers 15 residues. CDR3 amino acids: CASRGLAGAWDEQFF. The CDR3 DNA reads TGTGCCAGCAGGGGACTAGCGGGGGCCTGGGATGAGCAGTTCTTC.

V is TRBV19 and J is TRBJ1-6, with D possibly being TRBD1 (5 bases). This CDR3 spans 14 amino acids. Germline assignment: CDR1 LNHDA and CDR2 SQIVND (reference sequence). The V end was cut by 6 bases, the J end by 6 bases, with 12 bases between. The CDR3 here is CASSTGIFNSPLHF. The CDR3 bases are TGTGCCAGTAGCACAGGAATCTTTAATTCACCCCTCCACTTT.

The V and J genes are TRBV27 and TRBJ2-7; tentatively, D is TRBD1 (6 bases). V dropped 3 bases and J dropped 0 bases, with 12 bases sitting between them. CDR3 length: 15 residues. Germline V gene data show CDR1 as MNHEY and CDR2 as SMNVEV (reference sequence). Here the CDR3 reads CASSFSGVSSYEQYF. The DNA of the CDR3 is TGTGCCAGCAGTTTCTCAGGGGTAAGCTCCTACGAGCAGTACTTC.

This chain joins TRBV30 and TRBJ1-1; possibly TRBD1 for D (5 bases). V lost 3 bases and J 6 bases, leaving 20 bases between the germline ends. The CDR3 spans 15 residues. Germline lookup yields CDR1 GTSNPN and CDR2 SVGIG (reference sequence). CDR3 region: CAWSPGAPHVPEAFF. The CDR3 coding sequence is TGTGCCTGGAGCCCTGGGGCGCCCCATGTCCCTGAAGCTTTCTTT.

V is TRBV3-1 (or the pseudogene TRBV3-2) and J is TRBJ2-5; D call uncertain. CDR1 LGHDT and CDR2 YNNKEL come from the germline V gene (reference sequence). Trimming removed 1 base at V and 2 bases at J, with 5 bases between. The CDR3 loop spans 13 amino acids. The CDR3, as DNA: TGTGCCAGCAGCCAAGGCAGACAAGAGACCCAGTACTTC. It translates to CASSQGRQETQYF.

The V call is TRBV18, the J call TRBJ2-3; 9 positions agree with TRBD2. The CDR3 runs 16 residues. Germline CDR1 and CDR2: KGHSH and LQKENI. Germline trimming cut 3 bases from V and 1 base from J; bases unmatched to any gene: 5. CDR3 region: CASSPGAGGRTDTQYF. CDR3 bases: TGTGCCAGCTCACCGGGAGCGGGGGGTCGCACAGATACGCAGTATTTT.

J is TRBJ2-7 and V is TRBV2; TRBD1 agrees at 7 bases. The germline gives CDR1 SNHLY, CDR2 FYNNEI. The CDR3 is 12 residues long. V shed 8 bases and J 2 bases; nucleotides not matched to a gene: 3. The DNA for the CDR3 is TGTGCCAGCCATGGACAGGCCTACGAGCAGTACTTC. Amino acid sequence: CASHGQAYEQYF.

This chain uses TRBV7-2 with TRBJ1-2; the D is unclear. V was clipped by 4 bases and J by 8 bases, with 11 bases between them. This CDR3 spans 12 amino acids. Per germline, CDR1 SGHTA and CDR2 FQGNSA. The DNA of the CDR3 is TGTGCCAGCAGCTCCTCTGGGTACGGCTACACCTTC. This sequence encodes CASSSSGYGYTF.

The V gene is TRBV28, the J gene TRBJ1-2, with no clear D. There are 12 residues in the CDR3. Germline loops: CDR1 MDHEN, CDR2 SYDVKM. The germline V and J ends were trimmed by 2 bases and 4 bases, with 5 bases remaining between them. CDR3 nucleotides: TGTGCCAGCAGTTTACGGAGCTATGGCTACACCTTC. Amino acids: CASSLRSYGYTF.

V and J are TRBV6-5 and TRBJ2-7, with D tentatively TRBD1 or TRBD2 (6 bases each). V lost 6 bases and J lost 2, with 17 bases in between. The CDR3 is 15 residues long. In germline, CDR1 is MNHEY, CDR2 SVGAGI. DNA of the CDR3: TGTGCCAGCAGGGACCAAGGGGGGAGCCCCTACGAGCAGTACTTC. Amino acids: CASRDQGGSPYEQYF.

This chain uses TRBV29-1 with TRBJ1-2, with 7 nucleotides matching TRBD1. With V trimmed by 4 bases and J by 4 bases, 12 bases remained unmatched. Germline V CDR1 and CDR2: SQVTM, ANQGSEA. There are 15 residues in the CDR3. Here the CDR3 DNA reads TGCAGCGTTGTCTTGGCGGGGACAGAATTCTATGGCTACACCTTC. It yields the protein CSVVLAGTEFYGYTF.

The gene calls are TRBV11-3 and TRBJ1-6; TRBD1 might be the D (5 bases). CDR1 and CDR2 from the germline V gene are SGHNT and YENEEA. This CDR3 is built from 16 residues. V gave up 0 bases and J gave up 9 bases, with 15 bases separating them. The CDR3 nucleotides are TGTGCCAGCAGCTTAGACTCAGACCCTCAGGGTTCACCCCTCCACTTT. This translates into CASSLDSDPQGSPLHF. The full variable domain, with the rest looked up from reference TRBV11-3 and TRBJ1-6, is EAGVVQSPRYKIIEKKQPVAFWCNPISGHNTLYWYLQNLGQGPELLIRYENEEAVDDSQLPKDRFSAERLKGVDSTLKIQPAELGDSAVYLCASSLDSDPQGSPLHFGNGTRLTVT.

The chain couples TRBV21-1 to TRBJ1-6; the D call of TRBD1 is as the table states it, not checked on the DNA. TRBV21-1 has pseudogene status. The CDR3 totals 19 residues. The CDR3 sequence is CASSKRMGWTGPYNSPLHF. CDR3 DNA: TGTGCCAGCAGCAAACGGATGGGATGGACAGGCCCCTATAATTCACCCCTCCACTTT.

The chain carries TRBV6-4 and TRBJ1-6; maybe TRBD1 (5 bases). The V gene lost 3 bases and the J gene lost 5 bases, with 11 bases spanning the gap. This CDR3 contains 15 residues. Germline lookup yields CDR1 MRHNA and CDR2 SNTAGT. As DNA, the CDR3 is TGTGCCAGCAGTGAAGGGGCGGGGAATAATTCACCCCTCCACTTT. As protein: CASSEGAGNNSPLHF.

This chain joins TRBV5-1 and TRBJ1-5; a possible D gene is TRBD1 (5 bases). The CDR3 loop spans 16 amino acids. Looked up from germline, CDR1 is SGHRS and CDR2 is YFSETQ. V lost 2 bases to trimming and J lost 0 bases, with 12 bases between them. CDR3 DNA sequence: TGCGCCAGCAGCTTAGGAGGGGAGGATAGCAATCAGCCCCAGCATTTT. Amino acid sequence: CASSLGGEDSNQPQHF.

This chain connects TRBV2 to TRBJ2-7, with 10 bases fitting TRBD1. Germline CDR1 reads SNHLY; CDR2 reads FYNNEI. The junction had 3 bases not matched to a gene; V was cut back by 4 bases and J by 3 bases. This CDR3 is built from 14 residues. In DNA form, the CDR3 reads TGTGCCAGCAGTGGGACAGGGGGAAGCTACGAGCAGTACTTC. Its protein is CASSGTGGSYEQYF.

This chain joins TRBV28 and TRBJ1-2; TRBD1 aligns across 10 bases. The CDR3 length is 16 residues. Germline CDR1 reads MDHEN; CDR2 reads SYDVKM. V shed 5 bases and J 4 bases; nucleotides not matched to a gene: 10. CDR3 sequence (DNA): TGTGCCAGCAGTCGTATCGGGGACAGGGGAGTCTATGGCTACACCTTC. It yields the protein CASSRIGDRGVYGYTF.

As to this clone: Other DNA sequences of this sample code for an identical CDR3. The gene calls are TRBV12-3 or TRBV12-4 and TRBJ1-5; D gene unclear. Trimming took 3 bases from V and 6 from J, leaving 3 bases between them. The CDR3 extends over 11 amino acids. Here the CDR3 reads CASSLGQPQHF. In DNA, the CDR3 is TGTGCCAGCAGTTTGGGTCAGCCCCAGCATTTT.

The chain combines TRBV19 with TRBJ1-2; TRBD1 agrees at 8 bases. Germline V CDR1 and CDR2: LNHDA, SQIVND (reference sequence). V was clipped by 3 bases and J by 8 bases; unmatched bases: 5. This CDR3 region has 13 residues. The CDR3 region is CASSISGGRGYTF. In DNA, the CDR3 is TGTGCCAGTAGTATTTCAGGGGGCCGAGGCTACACCTTC.

V gene TRBV7-9 combines with J gene TRBJ2-7; 7 bases align to TRBD1. Trimming at V came to 4 bases and at J to 2 bases, leaving 5 bases not matched to a gene. Germline CDR1 and CDR2: SEHNR and FQNEAQ (reference sequence). CDR3 size: 14 residues. CDR3 bases: TGTGCCAGCAGCTCCAGACAGGGTACCTACGAGCAGTACTTC. The encoded protein is CASSSRQGTYEQYF.

The V call is TRBV30, the J call TRBJ1-6; no clear D. CDR3 length equals 13 residues. Germline CDR1 is GTSNPN and CDR2 is SVGIG (reference sequence). The germline V and J ends were trimmed by 2 bases and 10 bases, with 12 bases remaining between them. The CDR3 DNA reads TGTGCCTGGAGTTGGAGTCCCGGGTCACCCCTCCACTTT. Translated: CAWSWSPGSPLHF.

In its sample, this clone was seen a few times. The CDR3 spells CASRPRGFNEQYF. In DNA, the CDR3 is TGTGCCAGCAGACCCAGGGGATTCAACGAGCAGTACTTC. The chain couples TRBV7-8 to TRBJ2-7, with TRBD1 as a possible D gene (6 bases). V was cut by 6 bases and J by 5 bases, with 14 bases left in between. Germline V gene lookup returns CDR1 SGHVS and CDR2 FQNEAQ. The CDR3 length is 13 residues.

V usage is TRBV2 and J usage is TRBJ1-1; D is perhaps TRBD1 (6 bases). This CDR3 has 14 amino acids. CDR1 SNHLY and CDR2 FYNNEI come from the germline V gene. V shed 5 bases and J shed 2 bases, with 12 bases lying between them. CDR3 amino acids: CASSLGQHNTEAFF. In DNA form, the CDR3 reads TGTGCCAGCAGTCTTGGACAGCACAACACTGAAGCTTTCTTT.

The rearrangement links TRBV5-5 to TRBJ2-7; D is unresolved. This CDR3 is 13 amino acids long. Trimming took 0 bases from V and 4 from J, leaving 8 bases between them. Per the germline V gene, CDR1 is SGHKS and CDR2 is YYEKEE (reference sequence). In nucleotides, the CDR3 is TGTGCCAGCAGCTTGGGGGTCCAATACGAGCAGTACTTC. Translated: CASSLGVQYEQYF.

This clone was counted many times. The chain recombines TRBV6-1 with TRBJ1-2; D is unresolved. Germline CDR1 MNHNS, CDR2 SASEGT. The CDR3 has 13 residues. The V end lost 3 bases, the J end lost 2 bases, and 7 bases lay between the germline ends. Here the CDR3 DNA reads TGTGCCAGCAGTGAGCGGGTGAACTATGGCTACACCTTC. This sequence encodes CASSERVNYGYTF.

The chain has TRBV6-6 and TRBJ1-2; the D is unclear. The CDR3 contains 19 residues. Deletions cut 5 bases from V and 7 bases from J, with 32 bases between. Germline CDR1 and CDR2: MNHNY and SVGAGI (reference sequence). CDR3 residues: CASSLTRAGSVGRPPGYTF. CDR3 bases: TGTGCCAGCAGTCTTACTAGGGCGGGAAGCGTAGGCAGGCCTCCTGGCTACACCTTC.